What follows are 20 T cell receptor beta chains derived from one specimen sequenced in a study of CXCR3-negative and CXCR3-positive naive CD8 T cells. 5' RACE that incorporated UMI labels was used to prepare the TRB cDNA libraries. Reprocessing the 5' RACE reads, TCRdb reports a single entry for every CDR3 protein and omits DNA. The listing records about 56,000 distinct CDR3 sequences. Their target antigens are unknown. General study results and limits: Naive CXCR3-positive cells had TRB CDR3s more hydrophobic than those of CXCR3-negative naive cells.

The sequenced sample consisted of naive CXCR3+ CD8+ T cells from blood. Subset reported: CD45RO-CCR7+CD27+CD95- naive CD8+ T cells expressing CXCR3 (TNR3+). The receptors derive from a human donor in good health. Some clones in this sample may be carry-over from other donors' samples.

The chain couples TRBV5-1 to TRBJ2-1; TCRdb proposes TRBD2, but this gene call is untestable without DNA. Germline-derived CDR1 and CDR2 are SGHRS and YFSETQ. The length of the CDR3 is 15 residues. CDR3 sequence reads: CASSFSSGGDNEQFF.

V usage is TRBV7-2 and J usage is TRBJ2-7; TCRdb outputs TRBD1, but without DNA this stays unchecked. The CDR3 extends over 14 amino acids. Germline V CDR1 and CDR2: SGHTA, FQGNSA. The CDR3: CASSFGGGAYEQYF.

This chain uses TRBV7-9 with TRBJ2-1. The germline V gene has CDR1 SEHNR and CDR2 FQNEAQ (reference sequence). The CDR3 length is 16 residues. CDR3 in amino acids: CASSVPHWDSYNEQFF.

The chain joins TRBV29-1 to TRBJ2-1; the TRBD1 assignment by TCRdb is unverifiable without DNA. The CDR3 has 13 amino acids. CDR1 and CDR2 from the germline V gene are SQVTM and ANQGSEA. This chain's CDR3 is CSVESPAGDEQFF.

The rearrangement links TRBV7-9 to TRBJ1-1; TCRdb's D call, TRBD1, is unchecked because there is no DNA. The CDR3 is 15 residues long. From germline, CDR1 is SEHNR and CDR2 FQNEAQ (reference sequence). This chain's CDR3 is CASSQEGTGVTEAFF.

The chain employs TRBV9 and TRBJ1-5. The CDR3 contains 12 residues. Germline V lookup: CDR1 SGDLS, CDR2 YYNGEE. CDR3 sequence: CASSTGAQPQHF.

CDR3 residues: CSAREGGGYTF. V gene TRBV20-1 combines with J gene TRBJ1-2; absent DNA, TCRdb's TRBD1 call cannot be checked. This CDR3 comprises 11 residues. Germline V lookup: CDR1 DFQATT, CDR2 SNEGSKA (reference sequence).

The CDR3 sequence: CASSQDPSGGMSSTDTQYF. The chain joins TRBV3-1 to TRBJ2-3; absent DNA, TCRdb's TRBD2 call cannot be checked. The CDR3 has 19 residues. In germline, CDR1 is LGHDT, CDR2 YNNKEL (reference sequence).

The chain employs TRBV29-1 and TRBJ2-7; TCRdb reports TRBD1, a call that lacks DNA to check it against. The CDR3 extends over 13 amino acids. Germline assignment: CDR1 SQVTM and CDR2 ANQGSEA. Here the CDR3 reads CSVELGADTEQYF.

The rearrangement links TRBV18 to TRBJ2-1; no DNA is available, so the TRBD2 call from TCRdb remains unchecked. Germline V gene sequence: CDR1 KGHSH, CDR2 LQKENI. This CDR3 region has 19 residues. This CDR3 reads CASSQLGTVGLAGGGEQFF.

V is TRBV9 and J is TRBJ2-1; TCRdb's D call, TRBD1, is unchecked because there is no DNA. CDR3 length equals 14 residues. Germline V gene data show CDR1 as SGDLS and CDR2 as YYNGEE. CDR3 region: CASRFPRGEGEQFF.

The rearrangement uses TRBV11-2 and TRBJ2-7. Germline loops: CDR1 SGHAT, CDR2 FQNNGV. The CDR3 covers 15 residues. The CDR3 sequence: CASSLGSSGPYEQYF.

V gene TRBV7-9 combines with J gene TRBJ2-1; TCRdb designates TRBD1, a call that cannot be tested without DNA. Germline values: CDR1 SEHNR, CDR2 FQNEAQ (reference sequence). This CDR3 is built from 15 residues. The CDR3 sequence is CASSSPGSSYNEQFF.

V is TRBV21-1 and J is TRBJ2-5; the D call of TRBD1 rests on TCRdb alone, since no DNA is present to check it. TRBV21-1 constitutes a pseudogene. CDR3 length: 14 amino acids. CDR3 residues: CASSKGRYQETQYF.

The chain links TRBV2 to TRBJ1-5; TCRdb's D gene call, TRBD1, goes unchecked for lack of DNA. The CDR3 consists of 13 residues. From germline, CDR1 is SNHLY and CDR2 FYNNEI. CDR3: CASDRESNQPQHF.

The chain joins TRBV28 to TRBJ2-7; TCRdb gives TRBD2 as the D gene, but with no DNA this cannot be confirmed. Germline V CDR1 and CDR2: MDHEN, SYDVKM. The CDR3 is made up of 13 amino acids. CDR3 sequence: CASSHRLANEQYF.

The chain combines TRBV12-3 or TRBV12-4 with TRBJ1-2; TCRdb reports TRBD1, a call that lacks DNA to check it against. This CDR3 region has 15 residues. The CDR3: CASSSRGTDNYGYTF.

V gene TRBV12-3 or TRBV12-4 combines with J gene TRBJ1-5; TCRdb indicates TRBD1, and absent DNA this call remains unverified. The CDR3 is 15 residues long. The CDR3 sequence: CASSLGDREGQPQHF.

The genes are TRBV7-9 and TRBJ2-3; TCRdb lists TRBD2, though no DNA is available to test this call. Germline V CDR1 and CDR2: SEHNR, FQNEAQ (reference sequence). This CDR3 comprises 16 residues. CDR3 amino acids: CASSLSPDYPTDTQYF.

This rearrangement joins TRBV12-3 or TRBV12-4 to TRBJ1-2. The CDR3 has 12 amino acids. CDR3 loop: CASTLPKLGYTF.